The clone carrying this T cell receptor beta chain was observed at least ten times. Its antigen is unknown. The sample originates from a study of blood T cells in healthy people across ages. Study-level findings and limits: Estimates of total diversity, which came from one million sequenced T cells, were considered to be underestimates.

Trimming shortened V by 7 bases and J by 2 bases, and 15 bases separated the two germline ends. Germline V CDR1 and CDR2: SGHVS, FNYEAQ. There are 15 residues in the CDR3. No fewer than 6 micrograms of total RNA were isolated from every sample. Using a J-beta primer mix together with a sample-barcoded 5' primer, a second PCR was run for 7 to 11 cycles. Through a template-switch adaptor with 12 random nucleotides, each cDNA molecule received a tag. Per-sample output comprised a minimum of 2.5 million paired-end reads containing CDR3. TCRdb itself ran the 5' RACE reads through MiXCR, one entry per CDR3 protein. The table has about 780,000 distinct CDR3 sequences, 35% to 60% seen once.

Sequencing was carried out using blood. V is TRBV7-6 and J is TRBJ2-1; tentative D call: TRBD1 (5 bases). This clonotype was obtained from an elderly man in good health. CDR3 residues: CASTRSTGTYNEQFF. The DNA of the CDR3 is TGTGCCAGCACCCGATCAACAGGAACCTACAATGAGCAGTTCTTC.